What follows is one TCR beta chain and its context. Its specificity is unknown. The CDR3 runs to 15 residues. CDR1 is MGHDK, CDR2 SYGVNS, per germline. After removal of 2 bases from V and 0 bases from J, the junction contained 2 bases not matched to a gene. MiXCR, applied by TCRdb to the 5' RACE reads, yields one record per CDR3 protein. The table records around 340,000 distinct CDR3 sequences, roughly 14% of them present only once. The data were taken from a study of CD8 T cells in ankylosing spondylitis. Broader study findings: In ankylosing spondylitis patients, matched synovial fluid reportedly showed significant enrichment of disease-linked clones.

The sequenced sample consisted of blood, either unsorted or a sorted T cell fraction (not recorded which). This sequence originates from a male donor with ankylosing spondylitis or in good health (not recorded which). This sequence joins TRBV25-1 and TRBJ2-3, with TRBD1 matching over 7 bases. CDR3 bases: TGTGCCAGCAGTGAAGGGACAGCTAGCACAGATACGCAGTATTTT. Translated, it gives CASSEGTASTDTQYF. The variable domain in full, completed from reference TRBV25-1 and TRBJ2-3, reads EADIYQTPRYLVIGTGKKITLECSQTMGHDKMYWYQQDPGMELHLIHYSYGVNSTEKGDLSSESTVSRIRTEHFPLTLESARPSHTSQYLCASSEGTASTDTQYFGPGTRLTVL.